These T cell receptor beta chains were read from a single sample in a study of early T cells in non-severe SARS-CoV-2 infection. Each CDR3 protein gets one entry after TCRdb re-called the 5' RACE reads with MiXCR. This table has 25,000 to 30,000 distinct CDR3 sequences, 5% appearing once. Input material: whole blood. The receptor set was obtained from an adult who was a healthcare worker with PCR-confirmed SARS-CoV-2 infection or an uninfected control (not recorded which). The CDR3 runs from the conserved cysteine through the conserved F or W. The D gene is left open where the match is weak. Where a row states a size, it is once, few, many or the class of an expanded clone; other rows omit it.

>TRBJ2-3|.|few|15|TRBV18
TGTGCCAGCTCACCGGACAACCACCCCACAGATACGCAGTATTTT
CASSPDNHPTDTQYF
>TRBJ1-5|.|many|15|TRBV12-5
TGTGCTAGTGGTTTGGGCCAAACATTCAATCAGCCCCAGCATTTT
CASGLGQTFNQPQHF
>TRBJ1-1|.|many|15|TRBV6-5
TGTGCCAGCAGTTACTCGTCCGGGCCGGCAGGTGAAGCTTTCTTT
CASSYSSGPAGEAFF
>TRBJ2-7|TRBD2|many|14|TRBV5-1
TGCGCCAGCAGCGCCAGCGGGAGGGCATACGAGCAGTACTTC
CASSASGRAYEQYF
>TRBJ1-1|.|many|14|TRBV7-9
TGTGCCAGCAGCTTAGGACAAGCCCACACTGAAGCTTTCTTT
CASSLGQAHTEAFF
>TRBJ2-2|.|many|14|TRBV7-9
TGTGCCAGCAGCCCTAGGAGTAACACCGGGGAGCTGTTTTTT
CASSPRSNTGELFF
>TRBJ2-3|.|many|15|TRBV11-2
TGTGCCAGCAGCCCCCGGCCAGGGGGCACAGATACGCAGTATTTT
CASSPRPGGTDTQYF
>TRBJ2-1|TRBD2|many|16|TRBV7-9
TGTGCCAGCAGCCAAACTAGCGGAGGGACCCTGTGGGAGCAGTTCTTC
CASSQTSGGTLWEQFF
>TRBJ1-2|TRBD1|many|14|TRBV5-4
TGTGCCAGCAGCTTGGCCGGGACAGGGCACGGCTACACCTTC
CASSLAGTGHGYTF
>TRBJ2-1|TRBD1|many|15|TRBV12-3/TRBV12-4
TGTGCCAGCAGTTTCAACAGGGGTTGGGACAATGAGCAGTTCTTC
CASSFNRGWDNEQFF
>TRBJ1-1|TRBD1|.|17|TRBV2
TGTGCCAGCAGCCTCAACCCAGGGGGCATAAGGGGGACTGAAGCTTTCTTT
CASSLNPGGIRGTEAFF
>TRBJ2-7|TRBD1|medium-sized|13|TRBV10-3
TGTGCCATCAGTGAAGACAGGGTCAACGAGCAGTACTTC
CAISEDRVNEQYF
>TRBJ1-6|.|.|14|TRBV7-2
TGTGCCAGCGGCTTAGTGCCGTTGGAGTCACCCCTCCACTTT
CASGLVPLESPLHF
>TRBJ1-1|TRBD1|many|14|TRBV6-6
TGTGCCAGCAGTTCCCAGGACAGGCGGGCTGAAGCTTTCTTT
CASSSQDRRAEAFF
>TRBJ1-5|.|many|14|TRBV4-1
TGCGCCAGCAGCCAAGATCAAGGCAATCAGCCCCAGCATTTT
CASSQDQGNQPQHF
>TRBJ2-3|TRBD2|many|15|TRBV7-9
TGTGCCAGCAGCCCACTAGCGGAACGCACAGATACGCAGTATTTT
CASSPLAERTDTQYF
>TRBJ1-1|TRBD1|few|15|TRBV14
TGTGCCAGCAGCATGAGGGGGCGCGGGTACACTGAAGCTTTCTTT
CASSMRGRGYTEAFF
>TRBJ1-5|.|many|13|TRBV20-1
TGCAGTGCTTGGTACAGGGCCGGACAGCCCCAGCATTTT
CSAWYRAGQPQHF
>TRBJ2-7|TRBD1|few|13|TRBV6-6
TGTGCCAGCAGTTACCGGACAGGGAGCGGGCAGTACTTC
CASSYRTGSGQYF
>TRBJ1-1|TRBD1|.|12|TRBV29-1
TGCAGCGCGGACAGGGCGGACACTGAAGCTTTCTTT
CSADRADTEAFF
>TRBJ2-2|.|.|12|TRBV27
TGTGCCAGCAGTTGGGGGCGCGGGGAGCTGTTTTTT
CASSWGRGELFF
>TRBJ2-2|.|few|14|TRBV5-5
TGTGCCAGCAGGCTAGAAGTATCATCCGGGGAGCTGTTTTTT
CASRLEVSSGELFF
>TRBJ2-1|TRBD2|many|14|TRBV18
TGTGCCAGCTCACGAATAGCGGGAGAAGGTGAGCAGTTCTTC
CASSRIAGEGEQFF